The T cell receptor (beta chain) described here comes from a study of CD8 T cells in Susac syndrome. The CDR3 has 13 residues. Germline lookup yields CDR1 SEHNR and CDR2 FQNEAQ (reference sequence). As concerns this clonotype: Compared with germline, one end of the junction differs, possibly owing to a read error.

RNA in amounts of roughly 0.5 to 1 ug was reverse transcribed with random hexamers. TCRdb redid the calling of the immunoSEQ multiplex PCR reads with MiXCR, one entry per CDR3 protein. This repertoire shows around 150,000 distinct CDR3 sequences, 85% to 95% found once; its top ten account for about 0.18%. Sequenced material: CD8+ T cells from PBMCs. The clonotype comes from a human donor with Susac syndrome. The chain employs TRBV7-9 and TRBJ1-1; perhaps TRBD1 as D (6 bases). The DNA of the CDR3 is TGTGCCAGCAGCGTGAGGGGGGAACCTGAGGCTTTCTTT. This sequence encodes CASSVRGEPEAFF.